This is a list of T cell receptor beta chains from one sample in a study of identical twins. Each CDR3 protein is one row after TCRdb ran MiXCR on the 5' RACE reads. The table lists fewer than 900,000 distinct CDR3 sequences, 18% of them singletons. The same specimen was also included in a second study, on T cells expressing NK-cell markers.

The specimen was PBMCs. The receptor source for this set is a young woman in good health. Each CDR3 is given with its conserved first and last residue. The order of the fields is V gene, clone size, CDR3 length, D gene, J gene, CDR3 DNA, CDR3 protein. D genes are given only for firm matches. The listing skips clone size in some rows; elsewhere it reads once, few, many or a size class.

>TRBV27|few|15|NA|TRBJ1-1
TGTGCCAGCAGTTTACTCCCGGTAGGGAGGGCTGAAGCTTTCTTT
CASSLLPVGRAEAFF
>TRBV2|NA|14|NA|TRBJ1-6
TGTGCCAGCGTGAAACAGGGAAACTTCTCACCCCTCCACTTT
CASVKQGNFSPLHF
>TRBV20-1|few|16|TRBD2|TRBJ2-1
TGCAGTGCTAGTGTTGCGGGGGTGATCCTTTACAATGAGCAGTTCTTC
CSASVAGVILYNEQFF
>TRBV6-1|few|15|TRBD1|TRBJ1-5
TGTGCCAGCAGTAGCATTAGGGGGCTCGGGCAGCCCCAGCATTTT
CASSSIRGLGQPQHF
>TRBV6-1|few|16|NA|TRBJ2-1
TGTGCCAGCAGTCCGCGACAGGTCCAACCCAACAATGAGCAGTTCTTC
CASSPRQVQPNNEQFF
>TRBV29-1|NA|13|NA|TRBJ2-7
TGCAGCGCACAAGACTCGGGCTCCTACGAGCAGTACTTC
CSAQDSGSYEQYF
>TRBV11-2|NA|15|NA|TRBJ1-1
TGTGCCAGCAGCTTAGTAGAACGTCAAACTACTGAAGCTTTCTTT
CASSLVERQTTEAFF
>TRBV6-4|NA|16|NA|TRBJ2-5
TGTGCCAGCAGTCCCAGTGGGAGAGGAGGCAAAGAGACCCAGTACTTC
CASSPSGRGGKETQYF
>TRBV20-1|many|12|NA|TRBJ1-4
TGCAGTGCTAGGCGGACAGATGAAAAACTGTTTTTT
CSARRTDEKLFF
>TRBV10-3|few|16|NA|TRBJ2-1
TGTGCCATCAGTGATTCCACGGACCTTTCCCCCGATGAGCAGTTCTTC
CAISDSTDLSPDEQFF
>TRBV20-1|NA|15|TRBD2|TRBJ2-1
TGCAGTGGGGGAGCAGCGGGAGGGCCGTCAAGTGAGCAGTTCTTC
CSGGAAGGPSSEQFF
>TRBV6-5|few|16|NA|TRBJ1-3
TGTGCCAGCAGTTACAACAGGATTTTCTCTGGAAACACCATATATTTT
CASSYNRIFSGNTIYF
>TRBV13|NA|16|TRBD2|TRBJ2-3
TGTGCCAGCAGCCTTCGACTAGCGGGTCACACAGATACGCAGTATTTT
CASSLRLAGHTDTQYF
>TRBV15|few|16|TRBD1|TRBJ1-6
TGTGCCACCAGCAGAGGGAAACAGGGGTATAATTCACCCCTCCACTTT
CATSRGKQGYNSPLHF